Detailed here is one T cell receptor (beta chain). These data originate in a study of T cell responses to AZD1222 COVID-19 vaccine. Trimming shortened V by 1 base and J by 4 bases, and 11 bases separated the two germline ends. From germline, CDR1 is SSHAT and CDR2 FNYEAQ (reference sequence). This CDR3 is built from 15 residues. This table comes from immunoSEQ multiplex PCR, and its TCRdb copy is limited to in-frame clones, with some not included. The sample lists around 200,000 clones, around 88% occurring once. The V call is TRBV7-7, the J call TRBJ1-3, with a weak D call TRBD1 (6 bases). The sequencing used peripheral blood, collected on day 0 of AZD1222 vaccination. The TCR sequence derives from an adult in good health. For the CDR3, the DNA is TGTGCCAGCAGCTTAGGAGGGGGAGCCGGAAACACCATATATTTT. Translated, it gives CASSLGGGAGNTIYF.